This T cell receptor beta chain stems from a study of CD8+ T cells in alopecia areata. Study-wide background: Treated patients received oral tofacitinib, 5 to 10 mg twice daily. Patients took tofacitinib for 6 to 18 months, followed by 6 drug-free months. General observations from the study: Higher clonality and more expanded CD8+ clones appeared in lesional than normal scalp.

Extraction of RNA preceded its reverse transcription into cDNA, which served as the sequencing template. Only in-frame clones appear in the TCRdb table, and some are missing; sequencing was by immunoSEQ multiplex PCR. This sample has over 110,000 clones, with around 51% found just once. As part of sample collection, lesional scalp punch biopsies and peripheral blood were taken from alopecia areata patients. A word on this clone: Its target is unknown.

The source was CD4+ T cells sorted from blood, collected at week 0. This clonotype originated in a human donor with alopecia areata.

The CDR3 loop is CSVGGAGSGEKLFF. The CDR3 bases are TGCAGCGTAGGTGGGGCGGGGAGCGGTGAAAAACTGTTTTTT. This chain links TRBV29-1 with TRBJ1-4; TRBD1 is a possible D gene (5 bases). The CDR3 contains 14 residues. Trimming took 6 bases from V and 7 from J, leaving 18 bases between them. Germline V gene lookup returns CDR1 SQVTM and CDR2 ANQGSEA. Supplemented by reference TRBV29-1 and TRBJ1-4, the full variable domain reads SAVISQKPSRDICQRGTSLTIQCQVDSQVTMMFWYRQQPGQSLTLIATANQGSEATYESGFVIDKFPISRPNLTFSTLTVSNMSPEDSSIYLCSVGGAGSGEKLFFGSGTQLSVL.